One and the same sample provided the 23 T cell receptor beta chains below, sequenced in a study of shared clonotypes between healthy human individuals. Sequencing was performed with immunoSEQ multiplex PCR; in TCRdb, only in-frame clones are kept and a portion is missing. Of millions of clones listed, roughly 92% are singletons. The sequenced sample was naive CD4+ T cells sorted from blood. Subset: CD45RA+ positively selected. All receptors derive from a man younger than 35 in good health.

The chain carries TRBV5-6 and TRBJ1-3; D ambiguous. This CDR3 region has 16 residues. Germline CDR1 reads SGHDT; CDR2 reads YYEEEE. Trimming removed 2 bases from V and 0 bases from J, with 12 bases in between. The CDR3 DNA reads as TGTGCCAGCAGCTTAGGACCAGGTAACTCTGGAAACACCATATATTTT. Protein product: CASSLGPGNSGNTIYF.

V gene TRBV19 combines with J gene TRBJ1-5, with TRBD1 as a possible D gene (6 bases). CDR3 length equals 15 residues. CDR1 is LNHDA, CDR2 SQIVND, per germline (reference sequence). The germline V and J ends were trimmed by 8 bases and 4 bases, with 18 bases remaining between them. CDR3 region: CASSVGGRGNQPQHF. CDR3 in DNA: TGTGCCAGTTCGGTGGGGGGCAGGGGAAATCAGCCCCAGCATTTT.

The rearrangement joins TRBV27 to TRBJ1-4; 7 bases map to TRBD1. V gave up 2 bases and J gave up 6 bases; unmatched junction bases: 6. From germline, CDR1 is MNHEY and CDR2 SMNVEV (reference sequence). CDR3 length equals 15 residues. CDR3 DNA: TGTGCCAGCAGTTTAGACGGGACAGCTGATGAAAAACTGTTTTTT. It translates to CASSLDGTADEKLFF.

The rearrangement joins TRBV6-1 to TRBJ1-5; no definite D call. Trimming took off 3 bases at V and 7 bases at J, with 16 bases between the two ends. The CDR3 has 15 amino acids. Germline CDR1 reads MNHNS; CDR2 reads SASEGT. As DNA, the CDR3 is TGTGCCAGCAGTGATATAGTGGGAGGTTGGCAGCCCCAGCATTTT. It translates to CASSDIVGGWQPQHF.

V is TRBV2 and J is TRBJ1-1; 7 nucleotides agree with TRBD1. The ends lost 7 bases at V and 4 bases at J; junction bases unmatched: 6. The CDR3 totals 13 residues. Germline V gene data show CDR1 as SNHLY and CDR2 as FYNNEI. The DNA for the CDR3 is TGTGCCAGCACTCTGTCAGGGGGCACTGAAGCTTTCTTT. It encodes CASTLSGGTEAFF.

CDR3 residues: CASDPGGNNEQFF. The CDR3 DNA sequence: TGCGCCAGCGACCCAGGAGGCAACAATGAGCAGTTCTTC. The chain links TRBV5-1 to TRBJ2-1; D is perhaps TRBD2 (5 bases). CDR3 length: 13 residues. Deletions cut 7 bases from V and 5 bases from J, with 13 bases between. Per the germline V gene, CDR1 is SGHRS and CDR2 is YFSETQ.

The V and J genes are TRBV6-1 and TRBJ1-4, with 12 nucleotides matching TRBD1. Germline CDR1 reads MNHNS; CDR2 reads SASEGT. The CDR3 is 15 residues long. Trimming at V came to 5 bases and at J to 7 bases, leaving 5 bases not matched to a gene. The CDR3 reads CASSPGQGAAEKLFF. The CDR3 DNA follows: TGTGCCAGCAGTCCGGGACAGGGGGCAGCTGAAAAACTGTTTTTT.

The chain carries TRBV30 and TRBJ1-4, with D maybe TRBD1 (6 bases). Germline CDR1 reads GTSNPN; CDR2 reads SVGIG (reference sequence). The CDR3 totals 12 residues. Trimming left V 2 bases short and J 8 bases short, with 9 bases between. CDR3 in DNA: TGTGCCTGGAGTAAGGGGGTGGAAAAACTGTTTTTT. Protein product: CAWSKGVEKLFF.

This clone was picked up one time. The chain links TRBV7-9 to TRBJ2-5, with 11 nucleotides matching TRBD1. CDR1 and CDR2 (germline): SEHNR, FQNEAQ (reference sequence). The CDR3 length is 14 residues. Losses at the gene ends were 3 bases for V and 4 bases for J; bases not matched to a gene: 1. As DNA, the CDR3 is TGTGCCAGCAGCTTCGGGACAGGGGGAGAGACCCAGTACTTC. It is translated as CASSFGTGGETQYF.

The V call is TRBV5-6, the J call TRBJ2-7, with 11 bases aligning to TRBD1. Germline V gene data show CDR1 as SGHDT and CDR2 as YYEEEE. The CDR3 totals 13 residues. Trimming at V came to 4 bases and at J to 7 bases, leaving 4 bases not matched to a gene. CDR3 protein: CASSIGTGGEQYF. In DNA, the CDR3 is TGTGCCAGCAGCATCGGGACAGGGGGAGAGCAGTACTTC.

The chain is built from TRBV4-1 and TRBJ2-1; 7 nucleotides agree with TRBD2. The CDR3 consists of 15 residues. Per the germline V gene, CDR1 is MGHRA and CDR2 is YSYEKL. Unmatched junction bases numbered 10, after V lost 5 bases and J lost 6 bases. The CDR3 DNA follows: TGCGCCAGCAGCAAGTACCAGGGAGGGGTCAATGAGCAGTTCTTC. This codes for CASSKYQGGVNEQFF.

This chain uses TRBV4-1 with TRBJ1-5; D gene ambiguous. V gave up 5 bases and J gave up 0 bases, with 11 bases separating them. The CDR3 covers 15 residues. Germline V gives CDR1 MGHRA, CDR2 YSYEKL. The CDR3 protein is CASSYDLNSNQPQHF. In DNA form, the CDR3 reads TGCGCCAGCAGCTACGATCTTAATAGCAATCAGCCCCAGCATTTT.

The chain has TRBV6-5 and TRBJ2-1, with 7 bases matching TRBD2. Trimming cost V 0 bases and J 6 bases; bases outside gene matches: 5. The CDR3 is 15 residues long. The germline V gene encodes CDR1 MNHEY and CDR2 SVGAGI. As DNA, the CDR3 is TGTGCCAGCAGTTACTCGGCGGGAGCAATCAATGAGCAGTTCTTC. The encoded protein is CASSYSAGAINEQFF.

CDR3 amino acids: CAWSSDWEGELFF. CDR3 DNA: TGTGCCTGGAGCTCAGACTGGGAGGGGGAGCTGTTTTTT. The chain joins TRBV30 to TRBJ2-2; weak D call: TRBD2 (5 bases). The CDR3 is 13 residues long. V was clipped by 3 bases and J by 8 bases, with 13 bases between them. Germline loops: CDR1 GTSNPN, CDR2 SVGIG (reference sequence). The full variable domain, in which reference TRBV30 and TRBJ2-2 provide the parts outside the CDR3, is SQTIHQWPATLVQPVGSPLSLECTVEGTSNPNLYWYRQAAGRGLQLLFYSVGIGQISSEVPQNLSASRPQDRQFILSSKKLLLSDSGFYLCAWSSDWEGELFFGEGSRLTVL.

A word on this clone: The sample carries other DNA sequences with the same CDR3. The V and J genes are TRBV19 and TRBJ1-2, with unresolved D. Germline CDR1 is LNHDA and CDR2 is SQIVND (reference sequence). The CDR3 is made up of 13 amino acids. Trimming cost V 2 bases and J 1 base, with 5 bases left between them. In DNA form, the CDR3 reads TGTGCCAGTAGTATACTGGGTAACTATGGCTACACCTTC. Encoded protein: CASSILGNYGYTF.

The chain joins TRBV11-2 to TRBJ2-7; 8 nucleotides match TRBD2. The CDR3 has 14 residues. In germline, CDR1 is SGHAT, CDR2 FQNNGV. J was trimmed by 1 base and V by 5 bases; bases with no gene match: 4. CDR3 region: CASSELAGSYEQYF. The CDR3 DNA reads TGTGCCAGCAGCGAATTAGCGGGGTCCTACGAGCAGTACTTC.

This clone appeared a few times. Distinct nucleotide sequences in the sample also encode this CDR3. The chain links TRBV30 to TRBJ1-1; D gene unclear. Germline assignment: CDR1 GTSNPN and CDR2 SVGIG (reference sequence). Trimming took off 3 bases at V and 0 bases at J, with 5 bases between the two ends. The CDR3 has 12 amino acids. CDR3: CAWRTMNTEAFF. CDR3 DNA sequence: TGTGCCTGGAGAACAATGAACACTGAAGCTTTCTTT.

J is TRBJ2-5 and V is TRBV2; D is perhaps TRBD2 (6 bases). Between the trimmed V and J ends, which lost 6 bases and 7 bases, there was a span of 12 bases. This CDR3 spans 12 amino acids. CDR1 is SNHLY and CDR2 is FYNNEI in the germline V gene. The CDR3 spells CASSAGPWTQYF. The DNA of the CDR3 is TGTGCCAGCAGCGCGGGACCGTGGACCCAGTACTTC.

The table lists this clone with a count of one. This sample includes further DNA sequences coding for the same CDR3. The rearrangement uses TRBV19 and TRBJ1-4; 7 bases are shared with TRBD1. J lost 8 bases, V lost 4 bases, and 7 bases had no gene match. The CDR3 length is 14 residues. Germline V CDR1 and CDR2: LNHDA, SQIVND (reference sequence). The CDR3 is CASSTGGLGEKLFF. The CDR3 DNA sequence: TGTGCCAGTAGTACAGGGGGACTAGGGGAAAAACTGTTTTTT.

This chain joins TRBV4-1 and TRBJ1-1, with D hard to call. V was trimmed by 4 bases and J by 7 bases, leaving 16 bases between them. This CDR3 spans 14 amino acids. Germline CDR1 reads MGHRA; CDR2 reads YSYEKL. This CDR3 is CASSLLLWGGEAFF. The CDR3 DNA sequence: TGCGCCAGCAGCCTCCTCTTATGGGGAGGTGAAGCTTTCTTT.

In nucleotides, the CDR3 is TGTGCCAGCAGCTTACGCGGGGGGGCCGATGAGCAGTTCTTC. Encoded protein: CASSLRGGADEQFF. The V and J genes are TRBV7-9 and TRBJ2-1; 9 bases line up with TRBD2. The CDR3 spans 14 residues. V shed 2 bases and J 8 bases; nucleotides not matched to a gene: 4. Per the germline V gene, CDR1 is SEHNR and CDR2 is FQNEAQ (reference sequence).

V gene TRBV7-9 combines with J gene TRBJ2-2, with D unclear. Trimming shortened V by 4 bases and J by 0 bases, and 15 bases separated the two germline ends. Per germline, CDR1 SEHNR and CDR2 FQNEAQ (reference sequence). This CDR3 spans 17 amino acids. The CDR3 reads CASSSTGRLTNTGELFF. DNA for the CDR3: TGTGCCAGCAGCTCCACCGGCCGACTTACGAACACCGGGGAGCTGTTTTTT.

The chain carries TRBV25-1 and TRBJ1-4; unclear D gene. Germline V gene sequence: CDR1 MGHDK, CDR2 SYGVNS. Trimming removed 2 bases from V and 4 bases from J, with 14 bases in between. CDR3 length equals 16 residues. The CDR3 DNA follows: TGTGCCAGCAGTGAAGAATGGAGGGCCTATAATGAAAAACTGTTTTTT. This translates into CASSEEWRAYNEKLFF. The full variable domain, its missing parts supplied by reference TRBV25-1 and TRBJ1-4, is EADIYQTPRYLVIGTGKKITLECSQTMGHDKMYWYQQDPGMELHLIHYSYGVNSTEKGDLSSESTVSRIRTEHFPLTLESARPSHTSQYLCASSEEWRAYNEKLFFGSGTQLSVL.